This TCR beta chain derives from a study of control samples from healthy donors and cancer patients (dated by TCRdb to about 2020). Library creation used the immunoSEQ multiplex PCR assay. As stored in TCRdb, this immuneACCESS dataset retains in-frame rearrangements with V and J assigned. A fraction of the clones does not appear; measured against another copy, unresolved V genes explain less than half of the discrepancy, and the remainder lacks a known reason. Here the sample has tens of thousands of clones; 91% occur a single time. Clones ranked in the top ten supply approximately 0.95% of the sample. According to the germline V gene (reference sequence), CDR1 reads PRHDT and CDR2 reads FYEKMQ. The CDR3 sequence holds 14 residues, the cysteine and phenylalanine included. Only CDR3 DNA is held: 42 bases, read in frame from base 1. Between the V and J ends, shortened by 3 bases and 7 bases respectively, the junction contains 13 bases.

Notes on this clone: What this receptor recognizes is not known. No qualities accompany the bases; no much larger clone lies one base away.

The clonotype was recovered from a man aged 30 to 39 with colorectal cancer. The sample taken for sequencing was PBMCs. The chain is encoded by TRBV13 joined to TRBJ2-4, with TRBD1 perhaps the D gene, on 6 matching bases. This receptor carries the CDR3 CASSFFRDTNIQYF. The DNA sequence reads TGTGCCAGCAGCTTCTTCCGGGACACCAACATTCAGTACTTC.